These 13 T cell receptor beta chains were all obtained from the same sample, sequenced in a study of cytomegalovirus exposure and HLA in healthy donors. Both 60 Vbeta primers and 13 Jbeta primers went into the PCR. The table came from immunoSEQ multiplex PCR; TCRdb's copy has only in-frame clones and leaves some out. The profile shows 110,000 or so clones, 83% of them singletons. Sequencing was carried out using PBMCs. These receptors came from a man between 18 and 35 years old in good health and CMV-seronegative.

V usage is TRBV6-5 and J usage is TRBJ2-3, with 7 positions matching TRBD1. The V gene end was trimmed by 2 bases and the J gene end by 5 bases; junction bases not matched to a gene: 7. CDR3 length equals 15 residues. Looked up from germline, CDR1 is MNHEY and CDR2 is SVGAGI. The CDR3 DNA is TGTGCCAGCAGTTACCGAGACAGGGTGGGAGATACGCAGTATTTT. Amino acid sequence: CASSYRDRVGDTQYF.

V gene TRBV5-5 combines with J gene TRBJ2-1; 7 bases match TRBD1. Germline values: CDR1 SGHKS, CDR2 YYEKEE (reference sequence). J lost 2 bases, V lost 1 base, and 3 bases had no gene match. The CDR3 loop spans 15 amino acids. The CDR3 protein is CASSLQGVTYNEQFF. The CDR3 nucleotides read TGTGCCAGCAGCTTGCAGGGGGTCACCTACAATGAGCAGTTCTTC.

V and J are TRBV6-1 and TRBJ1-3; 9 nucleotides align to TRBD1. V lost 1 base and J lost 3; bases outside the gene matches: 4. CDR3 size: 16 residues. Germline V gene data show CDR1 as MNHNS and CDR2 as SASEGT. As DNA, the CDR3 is TGTGCCAGCAGTGAAGTAGGGACAGGGCTTGGAAACACCATATATTTT. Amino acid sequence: CASSEVGTGLGNTIYF.

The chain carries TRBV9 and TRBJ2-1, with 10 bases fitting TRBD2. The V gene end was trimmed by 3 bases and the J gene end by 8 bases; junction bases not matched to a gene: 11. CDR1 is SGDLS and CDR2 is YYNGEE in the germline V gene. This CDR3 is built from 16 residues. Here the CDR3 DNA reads TGTGCCAGCAGCGAGGGGACTAGCGCCCTTGGGGATGAGCAGTTCTTC. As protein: CASSEGTSALGDEQFF.

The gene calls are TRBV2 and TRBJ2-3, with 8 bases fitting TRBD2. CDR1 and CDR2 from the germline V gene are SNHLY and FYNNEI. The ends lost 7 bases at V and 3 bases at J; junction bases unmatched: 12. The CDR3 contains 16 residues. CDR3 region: CASTAGGRERTDTQYF. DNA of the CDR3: TGTGCCAGCACCGCGGGGGGCAGGGAAAGAACAGATACGCAGTATTTT.

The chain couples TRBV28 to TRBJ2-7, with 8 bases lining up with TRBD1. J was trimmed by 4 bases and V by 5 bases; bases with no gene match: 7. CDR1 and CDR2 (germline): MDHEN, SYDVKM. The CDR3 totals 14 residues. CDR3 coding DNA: TGTGCCAGCAGTATAGGACAGGGAGCGTACGAGCAGTACTTC. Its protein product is CASSIGQGAYEQYF.

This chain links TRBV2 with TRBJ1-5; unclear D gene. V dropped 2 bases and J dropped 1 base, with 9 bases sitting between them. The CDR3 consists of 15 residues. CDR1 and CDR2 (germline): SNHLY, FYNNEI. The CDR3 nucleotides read TGTGCCAGCAGTGAACGGAGTCCAAGCAATCAGCCCCAGCATTTT. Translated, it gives CASSERSPSNQPQHF.

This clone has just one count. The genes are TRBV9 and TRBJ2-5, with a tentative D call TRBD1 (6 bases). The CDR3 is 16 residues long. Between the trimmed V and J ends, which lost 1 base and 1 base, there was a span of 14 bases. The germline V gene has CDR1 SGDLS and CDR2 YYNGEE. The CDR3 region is CASSVSVGQSQETQYF. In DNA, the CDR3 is TGTGCCAGCAGCGTATCGGTGGGACAAAGCCAAGAGACCCAGTACTTC.

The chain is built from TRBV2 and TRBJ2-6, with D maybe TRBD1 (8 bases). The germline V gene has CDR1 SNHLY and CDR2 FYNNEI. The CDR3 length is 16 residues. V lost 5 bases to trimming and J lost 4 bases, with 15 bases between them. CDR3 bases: TGTGCCAGCAGTTCCGGACAGGGAGGGGGGGCCAACGTCCTGACTTTC. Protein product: CASSSGQGGGANVLTF. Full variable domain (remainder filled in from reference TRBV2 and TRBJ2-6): EPEVTQTPSHQVTQMGQEVILRCVPISNHLYFYWYRQILGQKVEFLVSFYNNEISEKSEIFDDQFSVERPDGSNFTLKIRSTKLEDSAMYFCASSSGQGGGANVLTFGAGSRLTVL.

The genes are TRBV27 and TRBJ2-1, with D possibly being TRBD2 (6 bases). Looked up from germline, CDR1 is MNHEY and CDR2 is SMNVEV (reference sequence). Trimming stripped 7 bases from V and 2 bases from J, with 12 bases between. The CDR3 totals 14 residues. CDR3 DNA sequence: TGTGCCAGCACTTTGACGGGAGCCTACAATGAGCAGTTCTTC. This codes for CASTLTGAYNEQFF.

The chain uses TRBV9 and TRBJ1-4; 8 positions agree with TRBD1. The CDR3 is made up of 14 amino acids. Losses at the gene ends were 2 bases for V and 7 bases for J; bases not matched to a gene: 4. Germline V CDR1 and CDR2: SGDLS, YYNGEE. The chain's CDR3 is CASSVSGGGEKLFF. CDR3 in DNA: TGTGCCAGCAGCGTTTCAGGGGGCGGTGAAAAACTGTTTTTT.

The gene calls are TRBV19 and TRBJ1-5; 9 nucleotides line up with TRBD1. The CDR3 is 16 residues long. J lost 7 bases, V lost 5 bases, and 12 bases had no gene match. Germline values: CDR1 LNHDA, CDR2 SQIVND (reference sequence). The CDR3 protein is CASSPREGQGKQPQHF. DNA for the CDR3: TGTGCCAGTAGTCCCAGGGAGGGACAGGGAAAACAGCCCCAGCATTTT. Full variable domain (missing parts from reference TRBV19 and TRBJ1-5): DGGITQSPKYLFRKEGQNVTLSCEQNLNHDAMYWYRQDPGQGLRLIYYSQIVNDFQKGDIAEGYSVSREKKESFPLTVTSAQKNPTAFYLCASSPREGQGKQPQHFGDGTRLSIL.

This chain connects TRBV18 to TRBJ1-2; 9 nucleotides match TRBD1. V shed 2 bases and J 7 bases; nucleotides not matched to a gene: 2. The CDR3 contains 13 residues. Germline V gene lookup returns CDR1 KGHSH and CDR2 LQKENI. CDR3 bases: TGTGCCAGCTCACCAGGACAGGGGCCTGGCTACACCTTC. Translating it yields CASSPGQGPGYTF.